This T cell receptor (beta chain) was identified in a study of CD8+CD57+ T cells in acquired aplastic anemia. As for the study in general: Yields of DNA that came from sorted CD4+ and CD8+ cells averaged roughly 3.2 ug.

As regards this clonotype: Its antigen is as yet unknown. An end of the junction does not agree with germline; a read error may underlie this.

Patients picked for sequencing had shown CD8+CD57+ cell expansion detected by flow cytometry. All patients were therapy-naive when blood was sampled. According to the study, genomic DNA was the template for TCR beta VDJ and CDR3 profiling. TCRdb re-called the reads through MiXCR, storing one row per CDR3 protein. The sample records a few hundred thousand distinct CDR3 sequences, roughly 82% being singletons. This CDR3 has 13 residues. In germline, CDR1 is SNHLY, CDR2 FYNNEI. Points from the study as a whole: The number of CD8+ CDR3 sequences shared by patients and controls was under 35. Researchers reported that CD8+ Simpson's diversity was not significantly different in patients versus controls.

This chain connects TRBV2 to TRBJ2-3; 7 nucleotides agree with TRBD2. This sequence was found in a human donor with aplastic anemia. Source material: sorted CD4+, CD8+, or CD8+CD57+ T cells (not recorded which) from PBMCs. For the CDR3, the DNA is TGTGCCAGCAGGGAGCGGGGCACAGTTACGCAGTATTTT. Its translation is CASRERGTVTQYF.